One and the same sample provided the 21 T cell receptor beta chains below, sequenced in a study of CD8+ T cells in alopecia areata. Isolated RNA was reverse transcribed into cDNA used as the sequencing template. Measured with immunoSEQ multiplex PCR; TCRdb has only the in-frame clones, and not every one. The sample contains approximately 99,000 clones, approximately 50% of which appear only once. Sequencing was done on a sample of NKG2D-low CD8+ T cells sorted from blood. The receptors stem from a human donor with alopecia areata.

The genes are TRBV4-2 and TRBJ2-2; D unresolved. This CDR3 has 11 residues. Germline values: CDR1 LGHNA, CDR2 YNFKEQ. V was pared by 5 bases and J by 3 bases, with 1 base between. CDR3 sequence reads: CASSYTGELFF. CDR3 sequence (DNA): TGTGCCAGCAGCTACACCGGGGAGCTGTTTTTT.

The gene calls are TRBV5-1 and TRBJ1-2, with D perhaps matching TRBD1 (5 bases). CDR3 size: 19 residues. V dropped 4 bases and J dropped 0 bases, with 25 bases sitting between them. Germline V gene sequence: CDR1 SGHRS, CDR2 YFSETQ. The CDR3 sequence is CASSPDGSTGALSNYGYTF. In DNA, the CDR3 is TGCGCCAGCAGCCCGGATGGGTCAACAGGCGCTCTGTCTAACTATGGCTACACCTTC.

V gene TRBV28 combines with J gene TRBJ2-1, with D hard to call. The germline CDR1 and CDR2 sequences are MDHEN and SYDVKM. This CDR3 region has 14 residues. Trimming took 5 bases from V and 6 from J, leaving 14 bases between them. CDR3 region: CASSPRTRSNEQFF. CDR3 DNA: TGTGCCAGCAGTCCCCGGACCCGTAGCAATGAGCAGTTCTTC.

The chain recombines TRBV13 with TRBJ2-3, with TRBD2 identical over 8 bases. Germline CDR1 reads PRHDT; CDR2 reads FYEKMQ (reference sequence). The CDR3 is 16 residues long. With V trimmed by 3 bases and J by 5 bases, 10 bases remained unmatched. The CDR3 nucleotides are TGTGCCAGCAGCTTCACCACTAGCGGAGAGGGAGATACGCAGTATTTT. Residues: CASSFTTSGEGDTQYF.

The chain employs TRBV7-9 and TRBJ2-7; D not certain. The CDR3 runs 15 residues. Trimming shortened V by 4 bases and J by 2 bases, and 15 bases separated the two germline ends. From germline, CDR1 is SEHNR and CDR2 FQNEAQ (reference sequence). CDR3 region: CASSSATERAYEQYF. CDR3 bases: TGTGCCAGCAGCTCTGCTACTGAAAGGGCCTACGAGCAGTACTTC. The entire variable domain, with the rest obtained from reference TRBV7-9 and TRBJ2-7, is as follows: DTGVSQNPRHKITKRGQNVTFRCDPISEHNRLYWYRQTLGQGPEFLTYFQNEAQLEKSRLLSDRFSAERPKGSFSTLEIQRTEQGDSAMYLCASSSATERAYEQYFGPGTRLTVT.

The chain links TRBV19 to TRBJ2-1; 7 bases agree with TRBD2. The CDR3 totals 13 residues. J gave up 2 bases and V 11 bases, and 6 bases lay outside the gene matches. CDR1 is LNHDA and CDR2 is SQIVND in the germline V gene (reference sequence). DNA of the CDR3: TGTGCCGTCACTAGCGTCACCTACAATGAGCAGTTCTTC. It is translated as CAVTSVTYNEQFF.

This clone was picked up a small number of times. The chain combines TRBV7-9 with TRBJ2-5; D possibly corresponds to TRBD1 (6 bases). Germline V lookup: CDR1 SEHNR, CDR2 FQNEAQ (reference sequence). This CDR3 spans 13 amino acids. The ends were cut back, 3 bases at V and 5 bases at J, with 10 bases in the middle. The CDR3 sequence is CASSFEGDETQYF. Here the CDR3 DNA reads TGTGCCAGCAGCTTTGAGGGGGATGAGACCCAGTACTTC.

V usage is TRBV5-1 and J usage is TRBJ1-1; 8 positions agree with TRBD1. Germline CDR1 is SGHRS and CDR2 is YFSETQ. The CDR3 runs 15 residues. The junction had 9 bases not matched to a gene; V was cut back by 3 bases and J by 5 bases. The CDR3 protein is CASSSKQGEVTEAFF. For the CDR3, the DNA is TGCGCCAGCAGCTCTAAACAGGGGGAGGTTACTGAAGCTTTCTTT. Together with reference TRBV5-1 and TRBJ1-1, the CDR3 gives the full variable domain: KAGVTQTPRYLIKTRGQQVTLSCSPISGHRSVSWYQQTPGQGLQFLFEYFSETQRNKGNFPGRFSGRQFSNSRSEMNVSTLELGDSALYLCASSSKQGEVTEAFFGQGTRLTVV.

The chain links TRBV19 to TRBJ2-6; no clear D. From germline, CDR1 is LNHDA and CDR2 SQIVND (reference sequence). There are 13 residues in the CDR3. V was pared by 8 bases and J by 0 bases, with 5 bases between. CDR3 nucleotide sequence: TGTGCCAGTCTATCCTCTGGGGCCAACGTCCTGACTTTC. Protein product: CASLSSGANVLTF.

The rearrangement joins TRBV7-8 to TRBJ1-3; D may be TRBD1 (5 bases). The germline V and J ends were trimmed by 8 bases and 4 bases, with 9 bases remaining between them. This CDR3 is built from 12 residues. Germline values: CDR1 SGHVS, CDR2 FQNEAQ. The CDR3 loop is CASGEGGNTIYF. CDR3 DNA sequence: TGTGCCAGCGGTGAGGGGGGAAACACCATATATTTT.

The chain employs TRBV29-1 and TRBJ2-1; 7 nucleotides match TRBD2. Germline V gene lookup returns CDR1 SQVTM and CDR2 ANQGSEA. V trimming: 0 bases; J trimming: 5 bases; junction bases outside the gene matches: 1. The CDR3 runs 13 residues. The DNA of the CDR3 is TGCAGCGTTGAAGAGGGACTAAACAATGAGCAGTTCTTC. Protein product: CSVEEGLNNEQFF.

The chain recombines TRBV7-6 with TRBJ2-7; D perhaps matches TRBD1 (6 bases). Germline values: CDR1 SGHVS, CDR2 FNYEAQ. Trimming took off 6 bases at V and 4 bases at J, with 16 bases between the two ends. The CDR3 totals 14 residues. CDR3 in DNA: TGTGCCAGCAGTCCCGGGACACTTCTTTACGAGCAGTACTTC. This translates into CASSPGTLLYEQYF.

CDR3 coding DNA: TGTGCCACATCCGGCAGGGGTTGGTCAGATCAGCCCCAGCATTTT. Protein: CATSGRGWSDQPQHF. The genes are TRBV2 and TRBJ1-5, with D maybe TRBD1 (6 bases). The CDR3 is 15 residues long. The V gene's germline CDR1 is SNHLY and CDR2 FYNNEI. V shed 10 bases and J shed 5 bases, with 21 bases lying between them. Using reference TRBV2 and TRBJ1-5 for the parts outside the CDR3, the full variable domain is EPEVTQTPSHQVTQMGQEVILRCVPISNHLYFYWYRQILGQKVEFLVSFYNNEISEKSEIFDDQFSVERPDGSNFTLKIRSTKLEDSAMYFCATSGRGWSDQPQHFGDGTRLSIL.

This clone was seen only a few times. V and J are TRBV28 and TRBJ2-4; 7 bases match TRBD1. After removal of 5 bases from V and 0 bases from J, the junction contained 10 bases not matched to a gene. The CDR3 runs to 17 residues. CDR1 is MDHEN, CDR2 SYDVKM, per germline. This CDR3 is CASSTSDRVEAKNIQYF. In DNA, the CDR3 is TGTGCCAGCAGTACTTCTGACAGGGTCGAAGCCAAAAACATTCAGTACTTC. Full variable domain (outside the CDR3, taken from reference TRBV28 and TRBJ2-4): DVKVTQSSRYLVKRTGEKVFLECVQDMDHENMFWYRQDPGLGLRLIYFSYDVKMKEKGDIPEGYSVSREKKERFSLILESASTNQTSMYLCASSTSDRVEAKNIQYFGAGTRLSVL.

The V call is TRBV4-1, the J call TRBJ1-2, with a weak D call TRBD1 (5 bases). Trimming stripped 7 bases from V and 7 bases from J, with 19 bases between. The germline V gene encodes CDR1 MGHRA and CDR2 YSYEKL. The CDR3 consists of 14 residues. CDR3 DNA: TGCGCCAGCAAACGAATCCAGGGAGTCCCTGGCTACACCTTC. Protein product: CASKRIQGVPGYTF.

The J gene is TRBJ2-1, the V gene TRBV28; D not certain. The ends were cut back, 4 bases at V and 0 bases at J, with 13 bases in the middle. Germline values: CDR1 MDHEN, CDR2 SYDVKM. The CDR3 sequence is 16 residues long. CDR3 region: CASSSPLGASYNEQFF. The CDR3 DNA reads as TGTGCCAGCAGTTCTCCCCTGGGTGCCTCCTACAATGAGCAGTTCTTC.

Only a few counts were recorded for this clone. The V and J genes are TRBV28 and TRBJ2-1, with 7 bases that match TRBD1. With V trimmed by 6 bases and J by 6 bases, 2 bases remained unmatched. This CDR3 contains 12 residues. Germline CDR1 reads MDHEN; CDR2 reads SYDVKM. This chain's CDR3 is CASSAGGNEQFF. In DNA form, the CDR3 reads TGTGCCAGCAGCGCAGGGGGCAATGAGCAGTTCTTC.

The V and J genes are TRBV4-1 and TRBJ2-7, with 8 nucleotides matching TRBD1. The CDR3 extends over 14 amino acids. In germline, CDR1 is MGHRA, CDR2 YSYEKL. V shed 2 bases, J shed 4 bases, and the junction held 4 bases outside the gene matches. This CDR3 is CASSQMTGVYEQYF. DNA of the CDR3: TGCGCCAGCAGCCAAATGACAGGGGTTTACGAGCAGTACTTC.

The J gene is TRBJ2-1, the V gene TRBV15; D is uncertain. CDR3 size: 18 residues. V was cut by 1 base and J by 8 bases, with 24 bases left in between. In germline, CDR1 is LNHNV, CDR2 YYDKDF (reference sequence). This CDR3 reads CATSRGTHLGAGGDEQFF. Here the CDR3 DNA reads TGTGCCACCAGCAGAGGGACCCACCTTGGTGCCGGTGGAGATGAGCAGTTCTTC.

Only a few counts were recorded for this clone. This chain joins TRBV2 and TRBJ1-1, with TRBD1 identical over 7 bases. This CDR3 contains 14 residues. Germline loops: CDR1 SNHLY, CDR2 FYNNEI. J lost 5 bases, V lost 8 bases, and 11 bases had no gene match. This chain's CDR3 is CASAPVSRGTEAFF. The CDR3 DNA follows: TGTGCCAGCGCCCCCGTCAGCAGGGGGACTGAAGCTTTCTTT.

The chain carries TRBV15 and TRBJ2-5; 7 bases agree with TRBD2. The germline CDR1 and CDR2 sequences are LNHNV and YYDKDF (reference sequence). The CDR3 loop spans 16 amino acids. V was pared by 0 bases and J by 5 bases, with 9 bases of the junction left unmatched. The CDR3 region is CATSRDKWEGQETQYF. The CDR3 nucleotides are TGTGCCACCAGCAGAGATAAGTGGGAGGGGCAGGAGACCCAGTACTTC.